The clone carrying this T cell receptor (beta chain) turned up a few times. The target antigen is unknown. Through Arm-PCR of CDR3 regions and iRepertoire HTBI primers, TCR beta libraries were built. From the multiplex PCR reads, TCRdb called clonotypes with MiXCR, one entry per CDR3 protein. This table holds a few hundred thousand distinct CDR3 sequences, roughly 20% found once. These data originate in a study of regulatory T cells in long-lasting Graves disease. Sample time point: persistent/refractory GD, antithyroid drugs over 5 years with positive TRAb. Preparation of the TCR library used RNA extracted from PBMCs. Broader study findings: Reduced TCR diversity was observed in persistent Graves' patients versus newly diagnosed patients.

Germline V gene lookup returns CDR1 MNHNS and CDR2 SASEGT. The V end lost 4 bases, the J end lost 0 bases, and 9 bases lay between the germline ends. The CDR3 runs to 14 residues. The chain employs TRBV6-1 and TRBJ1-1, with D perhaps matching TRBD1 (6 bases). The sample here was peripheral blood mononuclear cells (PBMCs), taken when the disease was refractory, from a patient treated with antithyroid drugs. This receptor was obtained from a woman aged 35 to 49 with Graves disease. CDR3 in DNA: TGTGCCAGCAGTGGGGGGCCTTTGAACACTGAAGCTTTCTTT. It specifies CASSGGPLNTEAFF.